Below, one T cell receptor beta chain is given with its context. The target antigen is unknown. This entry is derived from a study of T-cell reconstitution after alpha-beta-depleted transplantation in children. Study results and caveats: Reported findings indicate that, about two months after transplant, alpha-beta T cells came from several hundred expanded clones, which were derived from non-depleted graft cells. Some patients showed high day-60 TCRbeta diversity, which derived from surviving recipient T cells and thymic progenitors. After one year, T-cell counts and TCRbeta diversity mostly came from new T cells.

Preparation of the TCRbeta library used unique molecular identifiers. TCRdb independently ran MiXCR on the PCR reads; one entry per CDR3 protein. The table has around 500,000 distinct CDR3 sequences, 23% seen once; the top ten hold over 12%. CDR1 and CDR2 (germline): LGHNA, YNFKEQ. V lost 4 bases and J 0 bases, leaving 28 bases between the germline ends. The CDR3 runs to 22 residues. The origin of this receptor is a boy less than two years old who had a stem cell transplant for acute myeloid leukemia, so the T cells may come from the graft donor. The material sequenced was PBMCs, mostly from graft donor cells, taken 360 days after TCRalphabeta/CD19-depleted stem cell transplant. This rearrangement joins TRBV4-2 to TRBJ2-6; tentatively, D is TRBD1 or TRBD2 (5 bases each). For the CDR3, the DNA is TGTGCCAGCAGCCCTCTAGTCTCCCCCCGGGACCCTCGGGTCTCTGGGGCCAACGTCCTGACTTTC. This codes for CASSPLVSPRDPRVSGANVLTF.